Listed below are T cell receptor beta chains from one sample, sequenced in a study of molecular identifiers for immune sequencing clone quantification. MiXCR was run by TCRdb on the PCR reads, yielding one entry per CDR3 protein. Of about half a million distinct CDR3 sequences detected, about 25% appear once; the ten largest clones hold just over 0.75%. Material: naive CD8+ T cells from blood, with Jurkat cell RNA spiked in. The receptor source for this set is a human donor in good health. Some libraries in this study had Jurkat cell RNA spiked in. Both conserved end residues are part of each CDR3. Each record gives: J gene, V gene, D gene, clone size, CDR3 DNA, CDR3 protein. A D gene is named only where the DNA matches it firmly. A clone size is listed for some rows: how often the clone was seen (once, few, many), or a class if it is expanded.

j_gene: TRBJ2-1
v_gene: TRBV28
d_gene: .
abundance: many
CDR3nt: TGTGCCAGCAGTTTAACGTGGGTTAATGAGCAGTTCTTC
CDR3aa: CASSLTWVNEQFF

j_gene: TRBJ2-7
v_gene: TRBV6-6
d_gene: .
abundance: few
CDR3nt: TGTGCCAGCGCCCCTCCCTCCTACGAGCAGTACTTC
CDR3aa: CASAPPSYEQYF

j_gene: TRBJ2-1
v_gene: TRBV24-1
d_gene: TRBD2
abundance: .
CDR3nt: TGTGCCACCAGTGATTCATCCGGGACTAGCGGATACAATGAGCAGTTCTTC
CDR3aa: CATSDSSGTSGYNEQFF

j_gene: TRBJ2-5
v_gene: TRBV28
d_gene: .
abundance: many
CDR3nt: TGTGCCAGCAGTTTTTCCGGCTTTGAGGTACAAGAGACCCAGTACTTC
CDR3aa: CASSFSGFEVQETQYF

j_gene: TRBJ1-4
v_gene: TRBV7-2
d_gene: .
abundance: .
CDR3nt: TGTGCCAGCAGCCCGGGGCGAGGACGGGGTAATGAAAAACTGTTTTTT
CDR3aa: CASSPGRGRGNEKLFF

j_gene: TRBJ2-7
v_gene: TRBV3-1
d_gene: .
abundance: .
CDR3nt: TGTGCCAGCAGCCAGGTATTAGGAGGCCACGAGCAGTACTTC
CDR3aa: CASSQVLGGHEQYF

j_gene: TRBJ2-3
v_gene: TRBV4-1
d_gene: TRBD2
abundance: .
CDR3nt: TGCGCCAGCAGCCAAACGGGACTAGCGGGGGAATATACGCAGTATTTT
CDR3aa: CASSQTGLAGEYTQYF

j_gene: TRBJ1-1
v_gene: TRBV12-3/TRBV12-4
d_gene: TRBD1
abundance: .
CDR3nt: TGTGCCAGCAGTTTAACTCGGGCAGGGGGAAGCGAAGCTTTCTTT
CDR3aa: CASSLTRAGGSEAFF

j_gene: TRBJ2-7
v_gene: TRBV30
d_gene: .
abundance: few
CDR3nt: TGTGCCTCGTCGACAGTGACCAACTACGAGCAGTACTTC
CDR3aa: CASSTVTNYEQYF

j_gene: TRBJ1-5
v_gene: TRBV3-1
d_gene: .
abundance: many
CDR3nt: TGTGCCAGCAGCCCCGTCAGGGACAATCAGCCCCAGCATTTT
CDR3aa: CASSPVRDNQPQHF

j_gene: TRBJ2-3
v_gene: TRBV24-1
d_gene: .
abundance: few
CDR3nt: TGTGCCACCAGTGAGACTTTTGCAGATACGCAGTATTTT
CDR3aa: CATSETFADTQYF

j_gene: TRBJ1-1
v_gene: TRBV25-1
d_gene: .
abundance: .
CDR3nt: TGTGCCAGCAGTGAGGTCACTGAAGCTTTCTTT
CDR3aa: CASSEVTEAFF

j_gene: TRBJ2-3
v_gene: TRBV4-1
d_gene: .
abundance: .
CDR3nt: TGCGCCACCGGTTCCCAGAGGAGCACAGATACGCAGTATTTT
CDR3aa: CATGSQRSTDTQYF

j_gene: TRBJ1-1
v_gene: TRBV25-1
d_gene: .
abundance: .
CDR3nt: TGTGCCGGCAGTGATGCGGCAGGGGCTGAAGCTTTCTTT
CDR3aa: CAGSDAAGAEAFF